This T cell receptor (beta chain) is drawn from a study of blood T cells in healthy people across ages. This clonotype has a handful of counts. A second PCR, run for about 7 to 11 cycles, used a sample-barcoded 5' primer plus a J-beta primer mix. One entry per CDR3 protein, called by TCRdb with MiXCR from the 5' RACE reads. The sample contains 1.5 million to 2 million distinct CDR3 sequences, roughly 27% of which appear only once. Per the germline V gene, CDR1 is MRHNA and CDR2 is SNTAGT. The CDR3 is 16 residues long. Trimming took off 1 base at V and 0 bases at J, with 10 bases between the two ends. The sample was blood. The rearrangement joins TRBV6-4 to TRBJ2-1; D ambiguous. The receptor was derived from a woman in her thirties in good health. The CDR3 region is CASSDLRTSSYNEQFF. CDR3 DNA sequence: TGTGCCAGCAGTGACTTGCGTACGAGCTCCTACAATGAGCAGTTCTTC.